These 32 T cell receptor beta chains came from one sample sequenced in a study of OX40 agonist ivuxolimab in advanced cancers. Method: immunoSEQ multiplex PCR; TCRdb's copy keeps in-frame clones and lacks some. The sample has over 45,000 clones, approximately 90% seen once. Specimen: CD4+ or CD8+ T cells sorted from blood, collected in a trial of the OX40 agonist ivuxolimab. These receptors came from an adult with an advanced solid tumor such as melanoma, head and neck, liver or kidney cancer.

This clone was detected once. The V gene is TRBV19, the J gene TRBJ1-2; 8 positions agree with TRBD1. V gave up 4 bases and J gave up 9 bases; unmatched junction bases: 13. CDR1 LNHDA and CDR2 SQIVND come from the germline V gene (reference sequence). The CDR3 length is 15 residues. CDR3 sequence: CASSNRDRIFQSYTF. Here the CDR3 DNA reads TGTGCCAGTAGTAACAGGGACAGGATATTTCAGAGCTACACCTTC.

The CDR3 loop is CASSPSLAGGKYEQYF. In DNA form, the CDR3 reads TGTGCCAGCAGTCCATCCTTGGCGGGAGGGAAGTACGAGCAGTACTTC. V gene TRBV28 combines with J gene TRBJ2-7; TRBD2 matches at 9 bases. CDR1 MDHEN and CDR2 SYDVKM come from the germline V gene. The V gene end was trimmed by 5 bases and the J gene end by 4 bases; junction bases not matched to a gene: 12. The CDR3 runs to 16 residues. The entire variable domain, with the rest obtained from reference TRBV28 and TRBJ2-7, is as follows: DVKVTQSSRYLVKRTGEKVFLECVQDMDHENMFWYRQDPGLGLRLIYFSYDVKMKEKGDIPEGYSVSREKKERFSLILESASTNQTSMYLCASSPSLAGGKYEQYFGPGTRLTVT.

The V call is TRBV9, the J call TRBJ2-1; 10 nucleotides match TRBD1. The germline V gene has CDR1 SGDLS and CDR2 YYNGEE. J was trimmed by 9 bases and V by 4 bases; bases with no gene match: 7. The CDR3 consists of 14 residues. The CDR3 is CASSLLGDRGEQFF. CDR3 nucleotides: TGTGCCAGCAGCCTCCTGGGGGACAGGGGTGAGCAGTTCTTC.

V and J are TRBV18 and TRBJ2-1; D possibly corresponds to TRBD2 (5 bases). Germline V gene data show CDR1 as KGHSH and CDR2 as LQKENI. V was pared by 4 bases and J by 4 bases, with 17 bases between. CDR3 length: 16 residues. The CDR3 here is CASSHPRGIKYNEQFF. CDR3 coding DNA: TGTGCCAGCTCACACCCTAGAGGGATTAAATACAATGAGCAGTTCTTC.

V usage is TRBV6-5 and J usage is TRBJ1-3; TRBD1 aligns across 8 bases. There are 16 residues in the CDR3. Trimming removed 2 bases from V and 4 bases from J; junction bases left unmatched: 7. Germline loops: CDR1 MNHEY, CDR2 SVGAGI. The CDR3 reads CASSYTRTGRGNTIYF. The CDR3 DNA reads as TGTGCCAGCAGTTACACCCGGACAGGGAGAGGAAACACCATATATTTT.

V usage is TRBV11-2 and J usage is TRBJ2-3; D gene uncertain. Trimming removed 4 bases at V and 5 bases at J, with 13 bases between. Germline V gene lookup returns CDR1 SGHAT and CDR2 FQNNGV. The CDR3 contains 14 residues. The CDR3 region has the DNA TGTGCCAGCAGCTGGCTCGTGGACGGAGATACGCAGTATTTT. It is translated as CASSWLVDGDTQYF.

This chain uses TRBV19 with TRBJ2-1, with D hard to call. Trimming took off 0 bases at V and 7 bases at J, with 16 bases between the two ends. The CDR3 has 16 amino acids. CDR1 is LNHDA, CDR2 SQIVND, per germline (reference sequence). CDR3 nucleotides: TGTGCCAGTAGTATAGATAGAACACCCGGCTGGAATGAGCAGTTCTTC. This encodes CASSIDRTPGWNEQFF.

The rearrangement links TRBV5-1 to TRBJ2-5; 8 nucleotides line up with TRBD2. Trimming at V came to 1 base and at J to 5 bases, leaving 10 bases not matched to a gene. The CDR3 consists of 16 residues. Germline-derived CDR1 and CDR2 are SGHRS and YFSETQ. CDR3 DNA sequence: TGCGCCAGCAGCTTGCTAGCGGGTGCATATACGGAGACCCAGTACTTC. Its translation: CASSLLAGAYTETQYF.

The V gene is TRBV18, the J gene TRBJ1-3, with D unclear. Germline V gene sequence: CDR1 KGHSH, CDR2 LQKENI. Trimming shortened V by 1 base and J by 0 bases, and 13 bases separated the two germline ends. The CDR3 covers 17 residues. The DNA for the CDR3 is TGTGCCAGCTCACCACGAATTGACACTATCTCTGGAAACACCATATATTTT. It codes for CASSPRIDTISGNTIYF.

The chain couples TRBV5-1 to TRBJ1-2; D is undetermined. Trimming removed 4 bases from V and 0 bases from J, with 7 bases in between. The CDR3 totals 13 residues. Per the germline V gene, CDR1 is SGHRS and CDR2 is YFSETQ. DNA for the CDR3: TGCGCCAGCAGCCTCGGGACTAACTATGGCTACACCTTC. It specifies CASSLGTNYGYTF.

This clone is labeled medium-sized. CDR3 region: CASSLSRQGVVAFF. In DNA form, the CDR3 reads TGTGCCAGCAGCTTAAGTAGGCAGGGGGTCGTGGCTTTCTTT. The chain couples TRBV7-2 to TRBJ1-1, with TRBD1 identical over 7 bases. Trimming at V came to 2 bases and at J to 11 bases, leaving 11 bases not matched to a gene. The CDR3 covers 14 residues. CDR1 and CDR2 (germline): SGHTA, FQGNSA. Full variable domain (missing parts from reference TRBV7-2 and TRBJ1-1): GAGVSQSPSNKVTEKGKDVELRCDPISGHTALYWYRQSLGQGLEFLIYFQGNSAPDKSGLPSDRFSAERTGGSVSTLTIQRTQQEDSAVYLCASSLSRQGVVAFFGQGTRLTVV.

The chain has TRBV5-1 and TRBJ1-4, with TRBD1 as a possible D gene (5 bases). The germline V and J ends were trimmed by 4 bases and 7 bases, with 20 bases remaining between them. Germline V CDR1 and CDR2: SGHRS, YFSETQ. The CDR3 has 16 residues. This CDR3 is CASSTGNGAGAEKLFF. CDR3 nucleotides: TGCGCCAGCAGCACCGGGAATGGGGCCGGAGCTGAAAAACTGTTTTTT.

The chain employs TRBV5-1 and TRBJ2-7; 11 nucleotides agree with TRBD2. The CDR3 runs 15 residues. V shed 4 bases and J 3 bases; nucleotides not matched to a gene: 6. Looked up from germline, CDR1 is SGHRS and CDR2 is YFSETQ. The CDR3 region has the DNA TGCGCCAGCAGCCCAACACTAGCGGGAGACTACGAGCAGTACTTC. It specifies CASSPTLAGDYEQYF.

This chain uses TRBV4-1 with TRBJ1-5; the match to TRBD1 covers 7 bases. The CDR3 contains 15 residues. V shed 4 bases and J 3 bases; nucleotides not matched to a gene: 6. Germline V gene sequence: CDR1 MGHRA, CDR2 YSYEKL. This CDR3 reads CASSRGQAFNQPQHF. In DNA, the CDR3 is TGCGCCAGCAGCCGAGGACAGGCGTTCAATCAGCCCCAGCATTTT.

The gene calls are TRBV5-6 and TRBJ2-1, with D uncertain. The germline gives CDR1 SGHDT, CDR2 YYEEEE. V lost 2 bases and J 0 bases, leaving 9 bases between the germline ends. The CDR3 length is 15 residues. The CDR3 protein is CASSFGPSSYNEQFF. CDR3 bases: TGTGCCAGCAGCTTTGGCCCTAGCTCCTACAATGAGCAGTTCTTC.

CDR3: CASSLAGVGYEQYF. CDR3 sequence (DNA): TGTGCCAGCAGCTTAGCAGGGGTAGGCTACGAGCAGTACTTC. The chain combines TRBV7-8 with TRBJ2-7; maybe TRBD1 (5 bases). The V gene lost 0 bases and the J gene lost 3 bases, with 9 bases spanning the gap. Germline values: CDR1 SGHVS, CDR2 FQNEAQ. This CDR3 comprises 14 residues.

Remarks on this clone: The identical CDR3 is also encoded by other nucleotide sequences in the sample. The chain carries TRBV4-1 and TRBJ2-7, with a weak D call TRBD1 (6 bases). The CDR3 runs to 15 residues. Germline assignment: CDR1 MGHRA and CDR2 YSYEKL. Trimming removed 1 base from V and 3 bases from J, with 13 bases in between. The CDR3 DNA sequence: TGCGCCAGCAGCCAAGCTGCTGGACAGAACTACGAGCAGTACTTC. Its protein product is CASSQAAGQNYEQYF.

The rearrangement joins TRBV28 to TRBJ1-5; D is perhaps TRBD1 (5 bases). The CDR3 has 14 amino acids. V dropped 6 bases and J dropped 1 base, with 10 bases sitting between them. In germline, CDR1 is MDHEN, CDR2 SYDVKM. CDR3 region: CASRGTASNQPQHF. The CDR3 DNA sequence: TGTGCCAGCAGGGGGACGGCCAGCAATCAGCCCCAGCATTTT.

V is TRBV28 and J is TRBJ2-3; D not certain. The CDR3 runs 16 residues. The V end lost 5 bases, the J end lost 6 bases, and 21 bases lay between the germline ends. The germline CDR1 and CDR2 sequences are MDHEN and SYDVKM. CDR3 region: CASSPLGEGFRDTQYF. The CDR3 nucleotides are TGTGCCAGCAGTCCACTTGGAGAAGGCTTTAGGGATACGCAGTATTTT.

The rearrangement links TRBV2 to TRBJ2-7; D might be TRBD2 (7 bases). The CDR3 has 15 amino acids. Per germline, CDR1 SNHLY and CDR2 FYNNEI. Trimming removed 2 bases at V and 5 bases at J, with 16 bases between. DNA of the CDR3: TGTGCCAGCAGTGAAAGGGGGGGCAGGGGCCACGAGCAGTACTTC. Encoded protein: CASSERGGRGHEQYF.

The CDR3 nucleotides are TGTGCCAGCTCACCGTTCCGGACAGGGGGCTCCGGGGAGCTGTTTTTT. Its translation is CASSPFRTGGSGELFF. The V call is TRBV18, the J call TRBJ2-2, with 11 positions matching TRBD1. CDR1 KGHSH and CDR2 LQKENI come from the germline V gene. CDR3 size: 16 residues. After removal of 3 bases from V and 6 bases from J, the junction contained 6 bases not matched to a gene. Supplemented by reference TRBV18 and TRBJ2-2, the full variable domain reads NAGVMQNPRHLVRRRGQEARLRCSPMKGHSHVYWYRQLPEEGLKFMVYLQKENIIDESGMPKERFSAEFPKEGPSILRIQQVVRGDSAAYFCASSPFRTGGSGELFFGEGSRLTVL.

The chain has TRBV7-6 and TRBJ1-1, with D perhaps TRBD1 (6 bases). Trimming removed 3 bases from V and 4 bases from J, with 9 bases in between. Germline lookup yields CDR1 SGHVS and CDR2 FNYEAQ. The CDR3 covers 13 residues. CDR3: CASSLVDSTEAFF. DNA of the CDR3: TGTGCCAGCAGCTTGGTGGACAGCACTGAAGCTTTCTTT.

V gene TRBV18 combines with J gene TRBJ2-5; no firm D call. The CDR3 runs to 13 residues. CDR1 and CDR2 (germline): KGHSH, LQKENI. V gave up 3 bases and J gave up 5 bases, with 10 bases separating them. The CDR3 protein is CASSPYVEETQYF. The CDR3, as DNA: TGTGCCAGCTCACCCTACGTGGAGGAGACCCAGTACTTC.

The chain joins TRBV4-1 to TRBJ1-5; D not resolved. CDR1 is MGHRA, CDR2 YSYEKL, per germline. There are 17 residues in the CDR3. The germline V and J ends were trimmed by 0 bases and 1 base, with 13 bases remaining between them. CDR3 sequence (DNA): TGCGCCAGCAGCCAAGATTTACAGTCTTGGAGCAATCAGCCCCAGCATTTT. Translating it yields CASSQDLQSWSNQPQHF.

This chain links TRBV5-8 with TRBJ2-1; D not certain. In germline, CDR1 is SGHTS, CDR2 YDEGEE. V lost 0 bases and J 4 bases, leaving 17 bases between the germline ends. The CDR3 totals 17 residues. CDR3 coding DNA: TGTGCCAGCAGCTTGGGAAACCGGGCCAAGGTGTACAATGAGCAGTTCTTC. This encodes CASSLGNRAKVYNEQFF. The full variable domain, completed using reference TRBV5-8 and TRBJ2-1, is EAGVTQSPTHLIKTRGQQATLRCSPISGHTSVYWYQQALGLGLQFLLWYDEGEERNRGNFPPRFSGRQFPNYSSELNVNALELEDSALYLCASSLGNRAKVYNEQFFGPGTRLTVL.

CDR3 in DNA: TGCAGCGTTGAAGAAACAGCGGGTTACGAGCAGTACTTC. Amino acids: CSVEETAGYEQYF. The V call is TRBV29-1, the J call TRBJ2-7; possibly TRBD2 for D (6 bases). Trimming cost V 0 bases and J 4 bases, with 10 bases left between them. Germline loops: CDR1 SQVTM, CDR2 ANQGSEA. This CDR3 contains 13 residues.

The J gene is TRBJ2-3, the V gene TRBV6-1; tentatively, D is TRBD1 (5 bases). Germline V gives CDR1 MNHNS, CDR2 SASEGT. CDR3 length: 15 residues. V was pared by 5 bases and J by 2 bases, with 14 bases between. The CDR3 DNA reads TGTGCCAGCAGTCTCGAGACAGTCCCCACAGATACGCAGTATTTT. It specifies CASSLETVPTDTQYF.

This chain joins TRBV25-1 and TRBJ2-2, with D unresolved. The germline CDR1 and CDR2 sequences are MGHDK and SYGVNS. Trimming cost V 2 bases and J 0 bases, with 7 bases left between them. The CDR3 spans 15 residues. CDR3 protein: CASSERQSNTGELFF. The DNA of the CDR3 is TGTGCCAGCAGTGAAAGGCAGTCGAACACCGGGGAGCTGTTTTTT. Based on the CDR3 plus reference TRBV25-1 and TRBJ2-2, the full variable domain is EADIYQTPRYLVIGTGKKITLECSQTMGHDKMYWYQQDPGMELHLIHYSYGVNSTEKGDLSSESTVSRIRTEHFPLTLESARPSHTSQYLCASSERQSNTGELFFGEGSRLTVL.

The V call is TRBV28, the J call TRBJ2-1, with a possible D match to TRBD2 (5 bases). V lost 2 bases, J lost 4 bases, and 12 bases lay in between. CDR3 length: 15 residues. The germline CDR1 and CDR2 sequences are MDHEN and SYDVKM. The CDR3 here is CASSLHSPGYNEQFF. The CDR3 DNA is TGTGCCAGCAGTTTACACTCGCCGGGGTACAATGAGCAGTTCTTC.

This chain links TRBV5-1 with TRBJ2-3, with unresolved D. V was trimmed by 0 bases and J by 0 bases, leaving 5 bases between them. The germline gives CDR1 SGHRS, CDR2 YFSETQ. This CDR3 is 14 amino acids long. For the CDR3, the DNA is TGCGCCAGCAGCTTGGCCGACAGCACAGATACGCAGTATTTT. Translating gives CASSLADSTDTQYF.

The chain joins TRBV10-3 to TRBJ2-7; the D is unclear. Trimming cost V 0 bases and J 4 bases, with 10 bases left between them. Germline V CDR1 and CDR2: ENHRY, SYGVKD. The CDR3 is made up of 14 amino acids. Here the CDR3 reads CAISESQATYEQYF. DNA of the CDR3: TGTGCCATCAGTGAGTCGCAGGCAACATACGAGCAGTACTTC.

The chain couples TRBV7-2 to TRBJ2-2, with D unresolved. Germline V gives CDR1 SGHTA, CDR2 FQGNSA. The V gene lost 6 bases and the J gene lost 1 base, with 15 bases spanning the gap. The CDR3 is 16 residues long. The CDR3 here is CASSSAKDKNTGELFF. CDR3 bases: TGTGCCAGCAGTTCAGCTAAAGACAAGAACACCGGGGAGCTGTTTTTT.